The clone carrying this T cell receptor (beta chain) was recorded a few times. What it binds is unknown. The sample comes from a study of CD8 T cells in ankylosing spondylitis. Study observations and caveats: What appeared characteristic of ankylosing spondylitis blood was a TCR beta motif of under 10 highly homologous variants. Reported data indicate significant enrichment of disease-linked clones within matched ankylosing spondylitis synovial fluid.

TCRdb re-derived calls from the 5' RACE reads in MiXCR, one entry per CDR3 protein. The sample has 100,000 to 150,000 distinct CDR3 sequences; approximately 9.9% are singletons. CDR3 length: 17 amino acids. The V and J ends lost 3 bases and 0 bases, in that order; junction bases with no gene match: 7. CDR1 and CDR2 from the germline V gene are DFQATT and SNEGSKA (reference sequence). This sequence joins TRBV20-1 and TRBJ1-6, with 8 positions matching TRBD1. This receptor was identified in a male donor with ankylosing spondylitis or in good health (not recorded which). Sequences were obtained from blood, either unsorted or a sorted T cell fraction (not recorded which). The CDR3 loop is CSARETGGSSYNSPLHF. The DNA of the CDR3 is TGCAGTGCTAGGGAAACAGGGGGGAGCTCCTATAATTCACCCCTCCACTTT.